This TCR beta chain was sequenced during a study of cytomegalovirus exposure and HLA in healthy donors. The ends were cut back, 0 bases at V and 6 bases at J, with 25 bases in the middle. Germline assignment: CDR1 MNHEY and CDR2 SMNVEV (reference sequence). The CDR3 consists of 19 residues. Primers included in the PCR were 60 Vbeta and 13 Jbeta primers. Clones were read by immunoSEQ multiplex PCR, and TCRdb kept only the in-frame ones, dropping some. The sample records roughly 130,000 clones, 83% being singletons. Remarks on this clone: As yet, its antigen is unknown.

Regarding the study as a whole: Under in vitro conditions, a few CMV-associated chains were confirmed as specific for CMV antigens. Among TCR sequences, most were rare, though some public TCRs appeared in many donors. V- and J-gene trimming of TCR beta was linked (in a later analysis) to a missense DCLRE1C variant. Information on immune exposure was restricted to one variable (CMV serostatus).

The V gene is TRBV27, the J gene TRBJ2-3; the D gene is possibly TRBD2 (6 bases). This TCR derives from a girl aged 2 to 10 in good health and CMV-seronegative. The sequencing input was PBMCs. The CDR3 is CASSLSVQGVAVLGDTQYF. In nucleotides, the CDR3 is TGTGCCAGCAGTTTATCGGTCCAGGGTGTAGCGGTACTCGGGGATACGCAGTATTTT.